This T cell receptor beta chain was captured in a study of T cells in Graves' hyperthyroidism and ophthalmopathy. RNA transcripts yielded amplified TCR beta CDR3 regions. The HTBI primer set drove a first-round RT-PCR of the TCR CDR3. TCRdb independently ran MiXCR on the multiplex PCR reads; one entry per CDR3 protein. The sample shows approximately 690,000 distinct CDR3 sequences, more than 14% of them seen only once. The table lists this clonotype with many counts. The sequenced sample was blood. This TCR was sampled from a woman aged 50 to 65 with Graves' ophthalmopathy.

In DNA, the CDR3 is TGTGCCAGCAGTCCCCGCCCCCCAGACAGGGGGCGAAGCAATCAGCCCCAGCATTTT. It translates to CASSPRPPDRGRSNQPQHF. This chain joins TRBV28 and TRBJ1-5; 10 nucleotides match TRBD1. Germline V gene sequence: CDR1 MDHEN, CDR2 SYDVKM. V dropped 5 bases and J dropped 1; count of bases not matched to a gene: 14. The CDR3 totals 19 residues. The full variable domain, its missing parts supplied by reference TRBV28 and TRBJ1-5, is DVKVTQSSRYLVKRTGEKVFLECVQDMDHENMFWYRQDPGLGLRLIYFSYDVKMKEKGDIPEGYSVSREKKERFSLILESASTNQTSMYLCASSPRPPDRGRSNQPQHFGDGTRLSIL.